The T cell receptor (beta chain) under discussion was sequenced for a study of cytomegalovirus exposure and HLA in healthy donors. V lost 2 bases and J 4 bases, leaving 11 bases between the germline ends. There are 14 residues in the CDR3. The germline CDR1 and CDR2 sequences are LNHDA and SQIVND (reference sequence). As to this clone: Antigen unknown.

Among the donors, all were healthy bone marrow donors. Amplification used 60 Vbeta primers and 13 Jbeta primers. Clones were sequenced by immunoSEQ multiplex PCR, and TCRdb holds only the in-frame ones, with some missing. The repertoire has approximately 110,000 clones, approximately 74% of them found once; the top ten carry around 3.9%. Points from the study as a whole: Reports indicate that TCR beta sequences accurately predicted the HLA-A and HLA-B alleles of most subjects. Analysis performed later found more than 15,000 TCR beta sequences associated with HLA alleles at 0.05 false discovery rate.

This chain connects TRBV19 to TRBJ1-2; tentative D call: TRBD1 (5 bases). The material sequenced was PBMCs. The receptor was derived from a middle-aged woman in good health and CMV-seropositive. CDR3 residues: CASSILDSPYGYTF. The CDR3 region has the DNA TGTGCCAGTAGTATACTTGACAGCCCCTATGGCTACACCTTC. The whole variable domain, remainder taken from reference TRBV19 and TRBJ1-2, is DGGITQSPKYLFRKEGQNVTLSCEQNLNHDAMYWYRQDPGQGLRLIYYSQIVNDFQKGDIAEGYSVSREKKESFPLTVTSAQKNPTAFYLCASSILDSPYGYTFGSGTRLTVV.